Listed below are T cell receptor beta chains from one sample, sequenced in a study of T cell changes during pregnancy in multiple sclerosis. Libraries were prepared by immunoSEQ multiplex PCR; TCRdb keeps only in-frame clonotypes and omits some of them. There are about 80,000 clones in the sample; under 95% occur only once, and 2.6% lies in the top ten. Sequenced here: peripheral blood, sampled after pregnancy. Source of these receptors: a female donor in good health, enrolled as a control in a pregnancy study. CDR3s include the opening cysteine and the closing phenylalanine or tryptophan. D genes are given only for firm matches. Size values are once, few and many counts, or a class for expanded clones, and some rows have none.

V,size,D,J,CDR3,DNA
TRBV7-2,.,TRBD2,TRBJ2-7,CASSLGGGSYEQYF,TGTGCCAGCAGCTTAGGCGGGGGTTCCTACGAGCAGTACTTC
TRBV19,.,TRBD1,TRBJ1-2,CASSIGGTGGAVYGYTF,TGTGCCAGTAGTATAGGGGGGACAGGGGGCGCCGTCTATGGCTACACCTTC
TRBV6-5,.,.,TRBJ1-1,CASTRLVNTEAFF,TGTGCCAGCACCCGACTGGTGAACACTGAAGCTTTCTTT
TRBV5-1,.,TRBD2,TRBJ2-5,CASLPGLAGGETQYF,TGCGCCAGCCTCCCCGGACTAGCGGGGGGAGAGACCCAGTACTTC
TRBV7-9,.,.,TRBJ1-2,CAPLKWFGYTF,TGTGCCCCCCTAAAGTGGTTTGGCTACACCTTC
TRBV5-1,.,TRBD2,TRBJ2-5,CASSPQGGRETQYF,TGCGCCAGCAGCCCCCAGGGAGGGAGGGAGACCCAGTACTTC
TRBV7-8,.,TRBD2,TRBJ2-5,CASSHRPGDYGQETQYF,TGTGCCAGCAGCCACCGCCCTGGGGACTATGGGCAAGAGACCCAGTACTTC
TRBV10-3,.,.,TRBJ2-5,CAIGAGLETQYF,TGTGCCATCGGGGCGGGGTTAGAGACCCAGTACTTC
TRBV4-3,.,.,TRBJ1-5,CASSQELSLNQPQHF,TGCGCCAGCAGCCAAGAATTGAGCCTCAATCAGCCCCAGCATTTT
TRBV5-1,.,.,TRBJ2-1,CASSISGQGEQFF,TGCGCCAGCAGCATTAGCGGGCAGGGGGAGCAGTTCTTC
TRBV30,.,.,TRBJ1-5,CAWSNGKTSNQPQHF,TGTGCCTGGAGTAACGGGAAAACTAGCAATCAGCCCCAGCATTTT
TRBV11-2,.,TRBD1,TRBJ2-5,CASSPRTGGLETQYF,TGTGCCAGCAGCCCTCGAACAGGGGGCCTCGAGACCCAGTACTTC
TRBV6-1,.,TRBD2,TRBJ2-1,CASSEDASGTYNEQFF,TGTGCCAGCAGTGAAGATGCTAGCGGGACCTACAATGAGCAGTTCTTC
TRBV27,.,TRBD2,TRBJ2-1,CASSSIAAGSSYNEQFF,TGTGCCAGCAGTTCCATCGCAGCGGGGAGCTCCTACAATGAGCAGTTCTTC
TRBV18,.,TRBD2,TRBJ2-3,CASSPTTSGNTDTQYF,TGTGCCAGCTCACCAACGACTAGCGGAAACACAGATACGCAGTATTTT
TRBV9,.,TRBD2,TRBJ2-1,CASSVELGGGGRAPSSYNEQFF,TGTGCCAGCAGCGTAGAGCTCGGTGGTGGCGGGAGGGCCCCTAGCTCCTACAATGAGCAGTTCTTC
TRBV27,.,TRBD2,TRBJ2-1,CASSRWREGPAREQFF,TGTGCCAGCAGTCGGTGGCGGGAGGGCCCCGCACGTGAGCAGTTCTTC
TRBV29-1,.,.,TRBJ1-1,CSVVGVTGNTEAFF,TGCAGCGTTGTGGGTGTGACAGGGAACACTGAAGCTTTCTTT
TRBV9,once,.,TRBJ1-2,CASTPLGFDRSNNYGYTF,TGTGCCAGCACCCCCCTGGGATTTGACAGGTCGAATAACTATGGCTACACCTTC
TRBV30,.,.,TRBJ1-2,CAWSALARVNYGYTF,TGTGCCTGGAGTGCCTTAGCCAGGGTTAACTATGGCTACACCTTC
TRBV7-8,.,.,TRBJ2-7,CASSPQSTSSYEQYF,TGTGCCAGCAGCCCCCAAAGTACGAGCTCCTACGAGCAGTACTTC
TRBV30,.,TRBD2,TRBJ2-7,CAWSASGTSGSGLYF,TGTGCCTGGAGTGCCTCCGGGACTAGCGGGAGTGGTCTGTACTTC
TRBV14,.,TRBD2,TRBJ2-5,CASSQDMGLPSKRTQYF,TGTGCCAGCAGCCAAGATATGGGACTACCATCCAAGAGGACCCAGTACTTC
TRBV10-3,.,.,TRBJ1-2,CAISGAEQGNYGYTF,TGTGCCATCAGTGGCGCTGAGCAGGGGAACTATGGCTACACCTTC
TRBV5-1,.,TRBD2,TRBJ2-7,CASSLAGLGTYEQYF,TGCGCCAGCAGCTTGGCGGGACTAGGGACCTACGAGCAGTACTTC
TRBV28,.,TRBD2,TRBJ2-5,CASSSGSSETQYF,TGTGCCAGCTCAAGCGGGAGTTCAGAGACCCAGTACTTC
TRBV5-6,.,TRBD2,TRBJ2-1,CASSLQSWTSAYNEQFF,TGTGCCAGCAGCTTGCAGAGTTGGACTAGCGCATACAATGAGCAGTTCTTC
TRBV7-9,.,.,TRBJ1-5,CASSLSGNQPQHF,TGTGCCAGCAGCTTGTCGGGGAATCAGCCCCAGCATTTT
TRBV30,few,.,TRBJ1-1,CAWGEGTEAFF,TGTGCCTGGGGAGAGGGTACTGAAGCTTTCTTT
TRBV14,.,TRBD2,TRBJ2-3,CASSQEVTSADTQYF,TGTGCCAGCAGCCAAGAAGTGACTAGCGCAGATACGCAGTATTTT
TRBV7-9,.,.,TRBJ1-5,CASSYHRSMSFDQPQHF,TGTGCCAGCAGCTATCACAGGAGTATGAGCTTCGATCAGCCCCAGCATTTT